This TCR beta chain comes out of a study of T cell responses to AZD1222 COVID-19 vaccine. Trimming shortened V by 0 bases and J by 6 bases, and 9 bases separated the two germline ends. This CDR3 contains 13 residues. Germline values: CDR1 SGHDT, CDR2 YYEEEE. The repertoire was sequenced with immunoSEQ multiplex PCR; TCRdb's copy has only in-frame clones and lacks some. Of about 130,000 clones in the sample, about nine tenths were seen once. On this clone: Its antigen is as yet unknown.

Study-wide points: Among the donors, most were white British and more were female, and clonal diversity was possibly underestimated. At baseline, just five to seven AZD1222 recipients tested seropositive.

The material sequenced was peripheral blood, taken on day 0 of AZD1222 vaccination. This chain joins TRBV5-6 and TRBJ1-2; tentatively, D is TRBD1 (6 bases). The source is an adult in good health. The CDR3 region is CASSLAGAHGYTF. The CDR3 region has the DNA TGTGCCAGCAGCTTGGCGGGGGCGCATGGCTACACCTTC.